Listed here are 30 T cell receptor beta chains from one sample, sequenced in a study of OX40 agonist ivuxolimab in advanced cancers. The assay was immunoSEQ multiplex PCR, and TCRdb's table has in-frame clones only and misses some. The sample has about 54,000 clones, approximately 93% seen once. Sequencing used CD4+ or CD8+ T cells sorted from blood, obtained in a trial of the OX40 agonist ivuxolimab. The receptors derive from an adult with an advanced solid tumor such as melanoma, head and neck, liver or kidney cancer.

The CDR3 DNA is TGTGCCAGCAGCTCGACAGGAGGAAGGGGCTACACCTTC. It is translated as CASSSTGGRGYTF. The V gene is TRBV7-9, the J gene TRBJ1-2, with D possibly being TRBD1 (6 bases). Trimming took off 4 bases at V and 8 bases at J, with 14 bases between the two ends. Germline V gene data show CDR1 as SEHNR and CDR2 as FQNEAQ (reference sequence). The CDR3 length is 13 residues.

This chain joins TRBV5-1 and TRBJ2-5; no clear D. V lost 8 bases and J lost 2, with 13 bases in between. CDR3 length: 13 residues. CDR1 SGHRS and CDR2 YFSETQ come from the germline V gene. The DNA of the CDR3 is TGCGCCAGTTCTGGGGTTGTACAAGAGACCCAGTACTTC. Translating it yields CASSGVVQETQYF.

The table lists this clone with a count of one. The V and J genes are TRBV6-6 and TRBJ2-3; D might be TRBD2 (5 bases). Germline V gives CDR1 MNHNY, CDR2 SVGAGI (reference sequence). With 5 bases removed from V and 5 bases from J, the gap between germline ends came to 17 bases. The CDR3 has 15 amino acids. The chain's CDR3 is CASSQLELGEDTQYF. The CDR3 nucleotides are TGTGCCAGCAGTCAACTAGAATTGGGTGAAGATACGCAGTATTTT.

The J gene is TRBJ2-7, the V gene TRBV28; TRBD1 matches 7 bases. Losses at the gene ends were 7 bases for V and 5 bases for J; bases not matched to a gene: 8. The CDR3 is made up of 13 amino acids. Germline CDR1 is MDHEN and CDR2 is SYDVKM. The CDR3 protein is CASNLRGLDEQYF. CDR3 coding DNA: TGTGCCAGCAATCTTAGGGGGCTTGACGAGCAGTACTTC.

Notes on this clone: Different DNA sequences within this sample yield the same CDR3. V usage is TRBV5-1 and J usage is TRBJ2-1; D is possibly TRBD1 (7 bases). The CDR3 is 16 residues long. CDR1 is SGHRS, CDR2 YFSETQ, per germline. Trimming took off 2 bases at V and 4 bases at J, with 16 bases between the two ends. This CDR3 is CASSFNAGQTYNEQFF. The CDR3 bases are TGCGCCAGCAGCTTCAATGCGGGACAGACTTACAATGAGCAGTTCTTC.

This chain connects TRBV7-3 to TRBJ2-5; 8 nucleotides match TRBD2. Germline lookup yields CDR1 SGHTA and CDR2 FQGTGA. CDR3 length: 16 residues. V shed 3 bases and J 2 bases; nucleotides not matched to a gene: 8. The DNA of the CDR3 is TGTGCCAGCAGCTTCAGTCCGACTAGCGCACAAGAGACCCAGTACTTC. Translated, it gives CASSFSPTSAQETQYF.

V and J are TRBV2 and TRBJ2-7; TRBD2 matches at 11 bases. J gave up 5 bases and V 7 bases, and 4 bases lay outside the gene matches. The CDR3 spans 13 residues. Per germline, CDR1 SNHLY and CDR2 FYNNEI. The CDR3 DNA is TGTGCCAGCAAATTTAGCGGGGGGGACGAGCAGTACTTC. This translates into CASKFSGGDEQYF.

V and J are TRBV4-1 and TRBJ1-5; 7 bases are a match to TRBD1. Germline V gene lookup returns CDR1 MGHRA and CDR2 YSYEKL. Trimming cost V 2 bases and J 5 bases; bases outside gene matches: 9. The CDR3 consists of 16 residues. The CDR3 bases are TGCGCCAGCAGCCAACGGTCGACAGGGTCGGATCAGCCCCAGCATTTT. It translates to CASSQRSTGSDQPQHF.

V usage is TRBV7-9 and J usage is TRBJ1-2, with 10 bases aligning to TRBD1. This CDR3 has 14 residues. Looked up from germline, CDR1 is SEHNR and CDR2 is FQNEAQ (reference sequence). The ends lost 4 bases at V and 8 bases at J; junction bases unmatched: 7. The CDR3 DNA reads as TGTGCCAGCAGCTCAACCGGGACAGGGGTGGGCTACACCTTC. Translation: CASSSTGTGVGYTF.

V is TRBV9 and J is TRBJ2-7; D is uncertain. Trimming cost V 0 bases and J 1 base, with 8 bases left between them. Germline V gene lookup returns CDR1 SGDLS and CDR2 YYNGEE. This CDR3 is built from 14 residues. The CDR3: CASSVGSTSYEQYF. In DNA, the CDR3 is TGTGCCAGCAGCGTAGGGTCAACTTCCTACGAGCAGTACTTC.

The table lists this clone with a count of one. This rearrangement joins TRBV29-1 to TRBJ2-7; D remains ambiguous. V lost 5 bases to trimming and J lost 4 bases, with 6 bases between them. The CDR3 totals 10 residues. Germline lookup yields CDR1 SQVTM and CDR2 ANQGSEA. The CDR3 loop reads CSVLLYEQYF. DNA of the CDR3: TGCAGCGTTCTTCTGTACGAGCAGTACTTC.

The chain combines TRBV19 with TRBJ1-5, with a tentative D call TRBD1 (5 bases). Germline-derived CDR1 and CDR2 are LNHDA and SQIVND (reference sequence). CDR3 length: 15 residues. Trimming shortened V by 9 bases and J by 2 bases, and 17 bases separated the two germline ends. CDR3 bases: TGTGCCAGCGAAGAAGGCTGGGGGGGCAATCAGCCCCAGCATTTT. It translates to CASEEGWGGNQPQHF.

This sequence joins TRBV7-9 and TRBJ1-1, with 10 nucleotides matching TRBD1. The V gene's germline CDR1 is SEHNR and CDR2 FQNEAQ (reference sequence). Trimming cost V 5 bases and J 0 bases; bases outside gene matches: 9. The CDR3 is made up of 17 amino acids. Here the CDR3 reads CASSPHPGTGVNTEAFF. The CDR3 nucleotides are TGTGCCAGCAGCCCCCACCCCGGGACAGGGGTGAACACTGAAGCTTTCTTT.

The rearrangement uses TRBV11-1 and TRBJ1-6, with D unclear. The CDR3 contains 14 residues. Trimming removed 5 bases from V and 10 bases from J, with 15 bases in between. Germline V gene sequence: CDR1 SGHAT, CDR2 FQDESV (reference sequence). The CDR3 DNA follows: TGTGCCAGCAGCAGACTGGGTTTAATCTCACCCCTCCACTTT. This sequence encodes CASSRLGLISPLHF.

V gene TRBV29-1 combines with J gene TRBJ1-2; 7 nucleotides agree with TRBD1. V lost 1 base, J lost 6 bases, and 5 bases stayed unmatched. CDR1 is SQVTM, CDR2 ANQGSEA, per germline. This CDR3 has 13 amino acids. CDR3 sequence reads: CSVEVDRANGYTF. The DNA for the CDR3 is TGCAGCGTTGAAGTCGACAGGGCCAATGGCTACACCTTC.

The chain links TRBV5-1 to TRBJ1-5; weak D call: TRBD1 (5 bases). Germline values: CDR1 SGHRS, CDR2 YFSETQ. CDR3 size: 14 residues. V lost 2 bases and J 6 bases, leaving 12 bases between the germline ends. For the CDR3, the DNA is TGCGCCAGCAGCTTCGGGGGTACCGGTCAGCCCCAGCATTTT. Its protein product is CASSFGGTGQPQHF.

The V and J genes are TRBV5-1 and TRBJ2-5, with 9 positions matching TRBD1. The length of the CDR3 is 15 residues. CDR1 and CDR2 (germline): SGHRS, YFSETQ. With 4 bases clipped from V and 5 bases from J, the junction kept 9 bases outside the gene matches. The CDR3 sequence: CASSPLDRGGETQYF. Here the CDR3 DNA reads TGCGCCAGCAGCCCCTTGGACAGGGGTGGGGAGACCCAGTACTTC.

The rearrangement joins TRBV15 to TRBJ2-3, with TRBD2 matching over 10 bases. The CDR3 has 16 residues. J lost 6 bases, V lost 0 bases, and 6 bases had no gene match. Germline values: CDR1 LNHNV, CDR2 YYDKDF (reference sequence). The CDR3 loop is CATSREQRGGPDTQYF. The CDR3 DNA sequence: TGTGCCACCAGCAGAGAGCAGCGGGGGGGCCCGGATACGCAGTATTTT.

This chain connects TRBV6-5 to TRBJ1-5, with D perhaps matching TRBD1 (6 bases). V was clipped by 6 bases and J by 5 bases, with 14 bases between them. The V gene's germline CDR1 is MNHEY and CDR2 SVGAGI. The CDR3 has 14 residues. The CDR3 loop reads CASSLDRSYQPQHF. CDR3 coding DNA: TGTGCCAGCAGCCTTGACAGGAGCTATCAGCCCCAGCATTTT.

The rearrangement joins TRBV7-2 to TRBJ2-1; TRBD2 matches at 12 bases. Trimming at V came to 6 bases and at J to 6 bases, leaving 3 bases not matched to a gene. This CDR3 contains 14 residues. From germline, CDR1 is SGHTA and CDR2 FQGNSA. The DNA for the CDR3 is TGTGCCAGCAGAGAGACTAGCGGGGGCAATGAGCAGTTCTTC. This sequence encodes CASRETSGGNEQFF.

The chain employs TRBV9 and TRBJ1-1; D not resolved. Trimming took off 0 bases at V and 5 bases at J, with 8 bases between the two ends. The CDR3 spans 13 residues. Looked up from germline, CDR1 is SGDLS and CDR2 is YYNGEE. CDR3 region: CASSVEMGTEAFF. The CDR3 bases are TGTGCCAGCAGCGTAGAGATGGGGACTGAAGCTTTCTTT.

This clone was seen only once. The V and J genes are TRBV5-4 and TRBJ2-7; 9 bases align to TRBD1. From germline, CDR1 is SGHNT and CDR2 YYREEE (reference sequence). V gave up 4 bases and J gave up 1 base; unmatched junction bases: 6. This CDR3 contains 15 residues. CDR3 nucleotide sequence: TGTGCCAGCAGCCAAACAGACAGGGGGTCCTACGAGCAGTACTTC. This encodes CASSQTDRGSYEQYF. The variable domain in full, completed from reference TRBV5-4 and TRBJ2-7, reads ETGVTQSPTHLIKTRGQQVTLRCSSQSGHNTVSWYQQALGQGPQFIFQYYREEENGRGNFPPRFSGLQFPNYSSELNVNALELDDSALYLCASSQTDRGSYEQYFGPGTRLTVT.

Only one count was recorded for this clone. This chain joins TRBV28 and TRBJ1-6; D is unclear. This CDR3 has 17 residues. Trimming stripped 6 bases from V and 0 bases from J, with 15 bases between. Germline V lookup: CDR1 MDHEN, CDR2 SYDVKM. The CDR3, as DNA: TGTGCCAGCAGATCGGTCCAGTCGAGCTCCTATAATTCACCCCTCCACTTT. Translated: CASRSVQSSSYNSPLHF.

The chain is built from TRBV7-2 and TRBJ1-2, with TRBD1 identical over 10 bases. Germline V gene lookup returns CDR1 SGHTA and CDR2 FQGNSA. The CDR3 has 13 amino acids. V lost 5 bases, J lost 5 bases, and 2 bases stayed unmatched. The CDR3 loop is CASSRDRGYGYTF. The CDR3 bases are TGTGCCAGCAGCCGGGACAGGGGATATGGCTACACCTTC.

This sequence joins TRBV6-6 and TRBJ2-3; no reliable D call. From germline, CDR1 is MNHNY and CDR2 SVGAGI (reference sequence). The CDR3 runs 11 residues. V was cut by 6 bases and J by 2 bases, with 3 bases left in between. The DNA for the CDR3 is TGTGCCAGCAGATCCACAGATACGCAGTATTTT. Translating gives CASRSTDTQYF.

This chain links TRBV10-3 with TRBJ2-1, with D possibly called TRBD1 or TRBD2 (5 bases each). This CDR3 comprises 17 residues. Looked up from germline, CDR1 is ENHRY and CDR2 is SYGVKD. V lost 0 bases to trimming and J lost 1 base, with 13 bases between them. The CDR3 DNA reads as TGTGCCATCAGTGAGTCGAAGGGGACCGTTTCCTACAATGAGCAGTTCTTC. Translation gives CAISESKGTVSYNEQFF.

This chain links TRBV5-1 with TRBJ2-7; D not resolved. This CDR3 is built from 14 residues. Per germline, CDR1 SGHRS and CDR2 YFSETQ. Between the trimmed V and J ends, which lost 0 bases and 0 bases, there was a span of 7 bases. The DNA of the CDR3 is TGCGCCAGCAGCTTGGGACTGAACTCCTACGAGCAGTACTTC. It codes for CASSLGLNSYEQYF.

The chain links TRBV6-6 to TRBJ2-7; D is possibly TRBD1 (5 bases). V was clipped by 8 bases and J by 2 bases, with 16 bases between them. CDR3 length: 14 residues. The germline V gene has CDR1 MNHNY and CDR2 SVGAGI (reference sequence). The CDR3, as DNA: TGTGCCAGCGCTTGGGCAGGGCCAACCTACGAGCAGTACTTC. Residues: CASAWAGPTYEQYF.

The rearrangement uses TRBV7-9 and TRBJ1-1; 9 positions match TRBD1. Germline values: CDR1 SEHNR, CDR2 FQNEAQ (reference sequence). The V gene end was trimmed by 5 bases and the J gene end by 6 bases; junction bases not matched to a gene: 1. The CDR3 is made up of 12 amino acids. CDR3 region: CASSRTGAEAFF. The CDR3 DNA reads as TGTGCCAGCAGCCGGACAGGGGCTGAAGCTTTCTTT. Complete variable domain (other parts from reference TRBV7-9 and TRBJ1-1): DTGVSQNPRHKITKRGQNVTFRCDPISEHNRLYWYRQTLGQGPEFLTYFQNEAQLEKSRLLSDRFSAERPKGSFSTLEIQRTEQGDSAMYLCASSRTGAEAFFGQGTRLTVV.

The chain links TRBV19 to TRBJ2-7; 11 positions match TRBD1. Looked up from germline, CDR1 is LNHDA and CDR2 is SQIVND (reference sequence). The CDR3 totals 13 residues. The trim removed 3 bases at V and 7 bases at J, leaving 2 bases unmatched. For the CDR3, the DNA is TGTGCCAGTAGTATGGACAGGGGGCGTGAGCAGTACTTC. Translated, it gives CASSMDRGREQYF.